This T cell receptor (beta chain) was retrieved from a study of human T cells and chemical hapten exposure. Study-level findings and limits: DPC sensitization produced no change in TCRs with frequency above 1 in 1000.

This clonotype was seen many times. The antigen remains unidentified. Using its own MiXCR run on the RACE reads, TCRdb lists one record per CDR3 protein. Of 60,000 to 80,000 distinct CDR3 sequences in the sample, around 6.1% were seen once. The time point denotes: healthy volunteer bleed at 6 weeks. The starting material, unfractionated whole blood, was used for total RNA extraction. The ends were cut back, 3 bases at V and 0 bases at J, with 9 bases in the middle. Germline V CDR1 and CDR2: MNHEY, SVGAGI. CDR3 length: 16 amino acids. The V call is TRBV6-5, the J call TRBJ2-6; the D gene is possibly TRBD2 (5 bases). The receptor was derived from a female donor in good health. Some clones in this sample may be carry-over from other donors' samples. The sample consisted of whole blood. CDR3 sequence: CASSYSGFSGANVLTF. CDR3 nucleotide sequence: TGTGCCAGCAGTTATTCGGGGTTCTCTGGGGCCAACGTCCTGACTTTC.